What follows are 14 T cell receptor beta chains derived from one specimen sequenced in a study of T-cell memory formation after mild COVID-19. A single record per CDR3 protein comes from TCRdb applying MiXCR to the 5' RACE reads. The table lists 190,000 or so distinct CDR3 sequences, about 20% of them singletons. Material: PBMCs or a T cell subset sorted from them (not recorded which). Every receptor here comes from an adult woman who had mild COVID-19 (a few samples of this study predate the infection). Cell type and time point are not known.

The genes are TRBV7-9 and TRBJ2-5, with a weak D call TRBD2 (5 bases). Germline assignment: CDR1 SEHNR and CDR2 FQNEAQ (reference sequence). CDR3 length: 19 amino acids. V was clipped by 4 bases and J by 1 base, with 25 bases between them. The CDR3 coding sequence is TGTGCCAGCAGCTGGTCGTTGGTGCCCATTGATCGGGGCCAAGAGACCCAGTACTTC. As protein: CASSWSLVPIDRGQETQYF. The full variable domain, rest sourced from reference TRBV7-9 and TRBJ2-5, is DTGVSQNPRHKITKRGQNVTFRCDPISEHNRLYWYRQTLGQGPEFLTYFQNEAQLEKSRLLSDRFSAERPKGSFSTLEIQRTEQGDSAMYLCASSWSLVPIDRGQETQYFGPGTRLLVL.

This clonotype was found a few times. The chain combines TRBV25-1 with TRBJ1-2, with D perhaps matching TRBD1 (6 bases). With 6 bases removed from V and 2 bases from J, the gap between germline ends came to 10 bases. Germline V gene lookup returns CDR1 MGHDK and CDR2 SYGVNS. This CDR3 is 13 amino acids long. Here the CDR3 DNA reads TGTGCCAGCAGGGGACATCCAAACTATGGCTACACCTTC. Its protein product is CASRGHPNYGYTF.

CDR3 sequence reads: CASSLIGGTEPQHF. The CDR3 bases are TGTGCCAGCAGCTTGATCGGGGGCACGGAGCCCCAGCATTTT. This chain joins TRBV7-8 and TRBJ1-5; D is possibly TRBD1 (6 bases). V was cut by 3 bases and J by 8 bases, with 14 bases left in between. The CDR3 is made up of 14 amino acids. The germline V gene has CDR1 SGHVS and CDR2 FQNEAQ. The whole variable domain, filled in from reference TRBV7-8 and TRBJ1-5, reads GAGVSQSPRYKVAKRGQDVALRCDPISGHVSLFWYQQALGQGPEFLTYFQNEAQLDKSGLPSDRFFAERPEGSVSTLKIQRTQQEDSAVYLCASSLIGGTEPQHFGDGTRLSIL.

This clonotype has just a few counts. The chain couples TRBV12-3 or TRBV12-4 to TRBJ2-3; possibly TRBD2 for D (6 bases). The CDR3 has 14 residues. With 5 bases removed from V and 2 bases from J, the gap between germline ends came to 11 bases. The chain's CDR3 is CASSLTSFTDTQYF. CDR3 DNA: TGTGCCAGCAGTCTGACTAGTTTCACAGATACGCAGTATTTT.

The V gene is TRBV4-3, the J gene TRBJ2-1, with 8 positions matching TRBD2. The CDR3 runs 17 residues. Germline V CDR1 and CDR2: LGHNA, YSLEER. Unmatched junction bases numbered 8, after V lost 0 bases and J lost 4 bases. CDR3 in DNA: TGCGCCAGCAGCCAAGATTACGGGAGGGCCTGGTACAATGAGCAGTTCTTC. Its protein is CASSQDYGRAWYNEQFF.

This clonotype has only a few counts. The V call is TRBV11-2, the J call TRBJ2-7, with no clear D. This CDR3 is built from 15 residues. Germline assignment: CDR1 SGHAT and CDR2 FQNNGV. The ends were cut back, 0 bases at V and 2 bases at J, with 11 bases in the middle. The CDR3 DNA sequence: TGTGCCAGCAGCTTAGATAGCCACAGTACCTACGAGCAGTACTTC. Its protein is CASSLDSHSTYEQYF.

This clonotype was counted between two and nine times. The rearrangement links TRBV7-8 to TRBJ1-3; D is uncertain. The germline CDR1 and CDR2 sequences are SGHVS and FQNEAQ. V lost 4 bases, J lost 0 bases, and 10 bases lay in between. The CDR3 loop spans 15 amino acids. CDR3 sequence reads: CASSSTGSSGNTIYF. The CDR3, as DNA: TGTGCCAGCAGCTCGACGGGGTCCTCTGGAAACACCATATATTTT.

The V gene is TRBV5-1, the J gene TRBJ1-1; D remains unclear. The CDR3 extends over 14 amino acids. V was cut by 0 bases and J by 5 bases, with 11 bases left in between. Germline lookup yields CDR1 SGHRS and CDR2 YFSETQ. As DNA, the CDR3 is TGCGCCAGCAGCTTGGGGTGGGGAAGTACTGAAGCTTTCTTT. Protein: CASSLGWGSTEAFF.

This clonotype was found a few times. This chain connects TRBV9 to TRBJ2-7; D unclear. Germline V gene sequence: CDR1 SGDLS, CDR2 YYNGEE. V lost 0 bases and J lost 3, with 13 bases in between. This CDR3 comprises 15 residues. DNA for the CDR3: TGTGCCAGCAGCGTAGGCAGCGCGAGGAGCTACGAGCAGTACTTC. Residues: CASSVGSARSYEQYF.

This clonotype occurred a few times. The chain is built from TRBV7-9 and TRBJ1-2; 7 bases align to TRBD1. The V and J ends lost 0 bases and 6 bases, in that order; junction bases with no gene match: 1. The CDR3 runs to 13 residues. Germline values: CDR1 SEHNR, CDR2 FQNEAQ (reference sequence). In nucleotides, the CDR3 is TGTGCCAGCAGCTTAGCAGGGGGCGATGGCTACACCTTC. Protein product: CASSLAGGDGYTF.

V and J are TRBV24-1 and TRBJ2-1, with 12 bases identical to TRBD1. The CDR3 runs 14 residues. Germline lookup yields CDR1 KGHDR and CDR2 SFDVKD. V was clipped by 9 bases and J by 8 bases; unmatched bases: 7. As DNA, the CDR3 is TGTGCCACCGCGCCGGGACAGGGGGCCTATGAGCAGTTCTTC. It yields the protein CATAPGQGAYEQFF.

This clonotype was seen at least ten times. The CDR3 DNA reads as TGTGCCAGCTCCCTTGACGGGACTAGCGCCTACGAGCAGTACTTC. Its translation is CASSLDGTSAYEQYF. V gene TRBV18 combines with J gene TRBJ2-7; TRBD2 matches at 10 bases. Germline loops: CDR1 KGHSH, CDR2 LQKENI. The CDR3 totals 15 residues. J gave up 2 bases and V 6 bases, and 7 bases lay outside the gene matches.

This clonotype was observed at least ten times. The rearrangement uses TRBV7-6 and TRBJ2-7; 7 positions match TRBD1. J was trimmed by 2 bases and V by 1 base; bases with no gene match: 5. Germline V gene data show CDR1 as SGHVS and CDR2 as FNYEAQ. The CDR3 totals 15 residues. As DNA, the CDR3 is TGTGCCAGCAGCTTAGAGGGACAGCCAGCCTACGAGCAGTACTTC. This encodes CASSLEGQPAYEQYF.

This clonotype was detected ten times or more. The chain uses TRBV24-1 and TRBJ2-1, with D hard to call. The ends were cut back, 1 base at V and 0 bases at J, with 9 bases in the middle. CDR1 is KGHDR and CDR2 is SFDVKD in the germline V gene. This CDR3 region has 16 residues. The chain's CDR3 is CATSDFGRSSYNEQFF. The CDR3, as DNA: TGTGCCACCAGTGATTTTGGGCGGAGCTCCTACAATGAGCAGTTCTTC.